This T cell receptor beta chain was sequenced for a study of ipilimumab plus nivolumab after autologous stem cell transplantation. As for the study in general: Patients received a median of about five ipilimumab and 8 or 9 nivolumab doses.

Study results and caveats: Authors suggest TCR repertoire, Treg phenotype and gut microbiota support further study.

The protocol was immunoSEQ multiplex PCR, while the TCRdb copy is restricted to in-frame clones and leaves out a portion. The sample records approximately 4,000 clones, around nine tenths being singletons. Checkpoint therapy with ipilimumab 1 mg/kg began 14 to 28 days after transplant. Patients received nivolumab 3 mg/kg at weeks 1, 4, 7, 10, then fortnightly to week 26. V shed 0 bases and J shed 4 bases, with 6 bases lying between them. The germline gives CDR1 SGHAT, CDR2 FQDESV (reference sequence). The CDR3 is made up of 13 amino acids. Of note for this clone: Its cognate antigen is unknown.

This TCR derives from a male donor with multiple myeloma. V is TRBV11-1 and J is TRBJ1-1; possibly TRBD1 for D (5 bases). The sample was PBMCs, taken in a trial of ipilimumab plus nivolumab as post-transplant consolidation. Written as DNA, the CDR3 is TGTGCCAGCAGCTTAGCGGGGGGCACTGAAGCTTTCTTT. It codes for CASSLAGGTEAFF.